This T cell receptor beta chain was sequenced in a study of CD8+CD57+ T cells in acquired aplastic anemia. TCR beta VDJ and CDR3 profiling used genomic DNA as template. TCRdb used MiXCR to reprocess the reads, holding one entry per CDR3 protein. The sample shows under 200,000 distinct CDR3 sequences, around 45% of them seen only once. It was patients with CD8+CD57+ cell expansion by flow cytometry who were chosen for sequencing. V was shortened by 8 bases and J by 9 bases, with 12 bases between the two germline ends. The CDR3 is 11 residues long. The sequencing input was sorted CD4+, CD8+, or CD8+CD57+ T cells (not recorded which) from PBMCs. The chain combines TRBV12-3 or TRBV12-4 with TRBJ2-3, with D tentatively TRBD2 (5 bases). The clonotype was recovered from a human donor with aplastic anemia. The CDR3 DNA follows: TGTGCCAGCGCAGGTCGGGGAACGCAGTATTTT. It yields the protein CASAGRGTQYF.